This T cell receptor (beta chain) stems from a study of cytomegalovirus exposure and HLA in healthy donors. Study summary: Among the 350 to 500 donors who were genotyped, about 80% fell in the genetic ancestry cluster that is associated with self-reported Caucasian donors.

Findings of the study overall: In a later analysis, at a false discovery rate of 0.05, 15,000 to 20,000 TCR beta sequences matched HLA alleles.

V lost 4 bases and J 2 bases, leaving 19 bases between the germline ends. In germline, CDR1 is SGDLS, CDR2 YYNGEE. This CDR3 spans 17 amino acids. A remark on this clone: Its antigen is undetermined.

Primers: 60 Vbeta forward and 13 Jbeta reverse. Produced via immunoSEQ multiplex PCR; TCRdb's table is partial and in-frame only. This sample yields more than 150,000 clones, of which less than 90% are seen a single time; 0.2% to 0.3% belongs to the top ten. The sequence was obtained from a girl less than two years old in good health and CMV-seronegative. V gene TRBV9 combines with J gene TRBJ2-1; a possible D gene is TRBD2 (6 bases). The sequenced material came from PBMCs. Here the CDR3 reads CASSPRSGLRTYNEQFF. The DNA of the CDR3 is TGTGCCAGCAGCCCTCGCAGCGGGCTTAGGACCTACAATGAGCAGTTCTTC.